The 22 T cell receptor beta chains in this list originate from one sample, sequenced in a study of beta chain features in type 1 diabetes. What these receptors recognize is not known. As every portion of the isolated RNA was reverse transcribed, the sequencing read expressed TCRB transcripts. Sequencing was performed with immunoSEQ multiplex PCR; in TCRdb, only in-frame clones are kept and a portion is missing. The table has hundreds of thousands of clones, around 9.7% seen once; the top ten hold 1%. Study-wide findings and caveats: Shorter TCRB CDR3s, moderately but significantly so, were found in Type 1 diabetes patients in all four CD4+ subsets.

Sequenced material: central memory CD4+ T cells from blood. The receptor set was obtained from a man younger than 40 with type 1 diabetes.

The chain is built from TRBV4-3 and TRBJ2-7; perhaps TRBD1 as D (5 bases). Trimming cost V 1 base and J 0 bases, with 10 bases left between them. From germline, CDR1 is LGHNA and CDR2 YSLEER. The CDR3 is 15 amino acids. CDR3 coding DNA: TGCGCCAGCAGCCAAGGATACAGGAGCTCCTACGAGCAGTACTTC. It specifies CASSQGYRSSYEQYF.

The chain is built from TRBV10-1 and TRBJ2-3; tentative D call: TRBD2 (6 bases). The V end was cut by 0 bases, the J end by 3 bases, with 10 bases between. Germline assignment: CDR1 WNHNN and CDR2 SYGVQD (reference sequence). The CDR3 has 15 residues. The CDR3 is CASSESAGGTDTQYF. CDR3 in DNA: TGCGCCAGCAGTGAGTCTGCCGGGGGTACAGATACGCAGTATTTT.

There are a few counts of this clone. The J gene is TRBJ2-5, the V gene TRBV2; D call uncertain. The CDR3 totals 15 residues. The V and J ends lost 5 bases and 1 base respectively, with 14 bases between them. Looked up from germline, CDR1 is SNHLY and CDR2 is FYNNEI. The CDR3 reads CASSIRTSTQETQYF. CDR3 nucleotide sequence: TGTGCCAGCAGTATTCGGACGTCCACCCAAGAGACCCAGTACTTC.

This clone appeared a few times. This rearrangement joins TRBV7-6 to TRBJ2-5; 7 bases map to TRBD2. Per the germline V gene, CDR1 is SGHVS and CDR2 is FNYEAQ. Trimming removed 3 bases from V and 10 bases from J; junction bases left unmatched: 8. This CDR3 has 13 amino acids. CDR3 sequence (DNA): TGTGCCAGCAGCTTGGGGGGACGGGGGGACCAGTACTTC. Its protein product is CASSLGGRGDQYF. The whole variable domain, filled in from reference TRBV7-6 and TRBJ2-5, reads GAGVSQSPRYKVTKRGQDVALRCDPISGHVSLYWYRQALGQGPEFLTYFNYEAQQDKSGLPNDRFSAERPEGSISTLTIQRTEQRDSAMYRCASSLGGRGDQYFGPGTRLLVL.

This clone was found a few times. Its ends do not fully match the called genes, so a read error is possible. The chain has TRBV27 and TRBJ2-4; 14 bases are shared with TRBD2. Germline CDR1 reads MNHEY; CDR2 reads SMNVEV (reference sequence). This CDR3 has 20 amino acids. The CDR3 reads CATSFSSGTSGGAPDSIQYF. The DNA for the CDR3 is TGTGCCACCAGTTTCTCCTCCGGGACTAGCGGGGGAGCCCCAGATAGCATTCAGTACTTC.

Only a few counts were recorded for this clone. The V and J genes are TRBV5-4 and TRBJ2-4; D not certain. Trimming shortened V by 0 bases and J by 4 bases, and 8 bases separated the two germline ends. Germline assignment: CDR1 SGHNT and CDR2 YYREEE (reference sequence). The CDR3 totals 14 residues. The CDR3 DNA sequence: TGTGCCAGCAGCTTGGCCCTACGAAAAAACATTCAGTACTTC. It is translated as CASSLALRKNIQYF.

The genes are TRBV6-6 and TRBJ1-1; a possible D gene is TRBD1 (5 bases). The germline V gene has CDR1 MNHNY and CDR2 SVGAGI (reference sequence). Trimming shortened V by 5 bases and J by 7 bases, and 17 bases separated the two germline ends. The CDR3 spans 14 residues. CDR3 bases: TGTGCCAGCAGTGATGGAGCAGGGAGTGGTGAAGCTTTCTTT. Protein: CASSDGAGSGEAFF.

The gene calls are TRBV2 and TRBJ1-5; D remains unclear. CDR3 length: 13 amino acids. V was shortened by 6 bases and J by 2 bases, with 8 bases between the two germline ends. Germline V gene data show CDR1 as SNHLY and CDR2 as FYNNEI. CDR3 nucleotides: TGTGCCAGCAGGAACGACGGCAATCAGCCCCAGCATTTT. Translation gives CASRNDGNQPQHF.

This clone was observed a few times. This chain links TRBV5-1 with TRBJ2-2; 9 nucleotides line up with TRBD1. Germline V gene sequence: CDR1 SGHRS, CDR2 YFSETQ. This CDR3 has 16 residues. J was trimmed by 6 bases and V by 3 bases; bases with no gene match: 9. The CDR3 DNA is TGCGCCAGCAGCTCGGCCGGGACAGGGTCATCCGGGGAGCTGTTTTTT. It encodes CASSSAGTGSSGELFF.

There are a few counts of this clone. This rearrangement joins TRBV14 to TRBJ2-4; perhaps D is TRBD1 or TRBD2 (5 bases each). The CDR3 extends over 15 amino acids. The ends were cut back, 1 base at V and 8 bases at J, with 15 bases in the middle. Germline assignment: CDR1 SGHDN and CDR2 FVKESK. CDR3 residues: CASSQGGRRIDIQYF. The CDR3 bases are TGTGCCAGCAGCCAAGGGGGGAGACGAATAGACATTCAGTACTTC.

This clone was seen a handful of times. This sample also contains other DNA sequences that code for the same CDR3. This sequence joins TRBV9 and TRBJ1-2, with 8 bases identical to TRBD1. Germline V lookup: CDR1 SGDLS, CDR2 YYNGEE. The CDR3 is made up of 14 amino acids. The trim removed 3 bases at V and 3 bases at J, leaving 4 bases unmatched. The CDR3 coding sequence is TGTGCCAGCAGCGCAGGACAGGGAGACTATGGCTACACCTTC. Protein product: CASSAGQGDYGYTF.

There are a few counts of this clone. This chain connects TRBV6-5 to TRBJ2-1; the D gene is possibly TRBD2 (5 bases). Germline V gene lookup returns CDR1 MNHEY and CDR2 SVGAGI. CDR3 length: 15 residues. The germline V and J ends were trimmed by 5 bases and 9 bases, with 20 bases remaining between them. Here the CDR3 reads CASSNTPGEKVEQFF. The CDR3 nucleotides read TGTGCCAGCAGTAACACCCCCGGGGAGAAGGTTGAGCAGTTCTTC.

This chain uses TRBV28 with TRBJ2-2; D may be TRBD2 (5 bases). Between the trimmed V and J ends, which lost 8 bases and 7 bases, there was a span of 8 bases. CDR1 and CDR2 from the germline V gene are MDHEN and SYDVKM. This CDR3 has 11 residues. The CDR3 loop is CASAGVGELFF. The CDR3 DNA follows: TGTGCCAGCGCGGGTGTCGGGGAGCTGTTTTTT. The full variable domain, completed using reference TRBV28 and TRBJ2-2, is DVKVTQSSRYLVKRTGEKVFLECVQDMDHENMFWYRQDPGLGLRLIYFSYDVKMKEKGDIPEGYSVSREKKERFSLILESASTNQTSMYLCASAGVGELFFGEGSRLTVL.

This clone showed up just a few times. The chain is built from TRBV6-6 and TRBJ1-1; TRBD1 aligns across 7 bases. Trimming at V came to 4 bases and at J to 6 bases, leaving 14 bases not matched to a gene. Germline V gene sequence: CDR1 MNHNY, CDR2 SVGAGI (reference sequence). The CDR3 extends over 16 amino acids. The CDR3 bases are TGTGCCAGCAGTTCTACGTGGACAGGAGGTGGCCCTGAAGCTTTCTTT. It encodes CASSSTWTGGGPEAFF.

This clone was recorded a few times. The chain combines TRBV7-2 with TRBJ2-5, with D unclear. This CDR3 is built from 13 residues. The ends were cut back, 0 bases at V and 4 bases at J, with 6 bases in the middle. Germline values: CDR1 SGHTA, CDR2 FQGNSA. DNA for the CDR3: TGTGCCAGCAGCTTAGCAGGGCCAGAGACCCAGTACTTC. Amino acid sequence: CASSLAGPETQYF. The variable domain in full, with the rest retrieved from reference TRBV7-2 and TRBJ2-5, is GAGVSQSPSNKVTEKGKDVELRCDPISGHTALYWYRQSLGQGLEFLIYFQGNSAPDKSGLPSDRFSAERTGGSVSTLTIQRTQQEDSAVYLCASSLAGPETQYFGPGTRLLVL.

This clone was observed a handful of times. This chain links TRBV19 with TRBJ1-5, with TRBD1 as a possible D gene (6 bases). The V end lost 3 bases, the J end lost 1 base, and 10 bases lay between the germline ends. CDR1 and CDR2 from the germline V gene are LNHDA and SQIVND (reference sequence). This CDR3 region has 15 residues. In nucleotides, the CDR3 is TGTGCCAGTAGTATCGGACAGCCGAGCAATCAGCCCCAGCATTTT. Its protein product is CASSIGQPSNQPQHF.

The chain links TRBV28 to TRBJ2-2; TRBD1 might be the D (6 bases). Trimming removed 4 bases at V and 1 base at J, with 7 bases between. Germline assignment: CDR1 MDHEN and CDR2 SYDVKM. The CDR3 covers 14 residues. This CDR3 is CASSWGQNTGELFF. For the CDR3, the DNA is TGTGCCAGCAGTTGGGGACAGAACACCGGGGAGCTGTTTTTT.

The chain recombines TRBV2 with TRBJ2-1, with TRBD1 as a possible D gene (6 bases). This CDR3 has 13 amino acids. From germline, CDR1 is SNHLY and CDR2 FYNNEI. With 6 bases removed from V and 3 bases from J, the gap between germline ends came to 9 bases. CDR3 nucleotides: TGTGCCAGCAGGCACAGGGTCTACAATGAGCAGTTCTTC. Amino acid sequence: CASRHRVYNEQFF.

The chain has TRBV14 and TRBJ2-5, with 7 bases fitting TRBD1. V was clipped by 4 bases and J by 2 bases; unmatched bases: 16. Germline loops: CDR1 SGHDN, CDR2 FVKESK. The CDR3 runs to 18 residues. The CDR3 loop reads CASSPRQGDYSLQETQYF. Written as DNA, the CDR3 is TGTGCCAGCAGCCCAAGACAGGGAGATTACTCCCTTCAAGAGACCCAGTACTTC.

The sample holds a few counts of this clone. This chain joins TRBV4-1 and TRBJ2-7; possibly TRBD1 for D (6 bases). Germline CDR1 MGHRA, CDR2 YSYEKL. The CDR3 has 15 residues. V lost 0 bases to trimming and J lost 3 bases, with 12 bases between them. The CDR3 loop is CASSQDSGRGYEQYF. Written as DNA, the CDR3 is TGCGCCAGCAGCCAAGATTCTGGCAGGGGCTACGAGCAGTACTTC.

In this sample, this clone turned up a few times. The chain links TRBV7-2 to TRBJ2-4; TRBD1 matches at 9 bases. CDR1 is SGHTA and CDR2 is FQGNSA in the germline V gene. The CDR3 sequence is 15 residues long. Trimming cost V 5 bases and J 7 bases; bases outside gene matches: 9. CDR3 residues: CASSTTGGAGNIQYF. The CDR3 nucleotides read TGTGCCAGCAGCACAACAGGGGGCGCGGGGAACATTCAGTACTTC.

The chain uses TRBV30 and TRBJ2-3, with 8 bases fitting TRBD2. The CDR3 consists of 14 residues. The germline V gene encodes CDR1 GTSNPN and CDR2 SVGIG (reference sequence). Unmatched junction bases numbered 4, after V lost 0 bases and J lost 5 bases. The CDR3 protein is CAWSVSGGLDTQYF. The CDR3 DNA reads TGTGCCTGGAGTGTAAGCGGGGGCTTAGATACGCAGTATTTT.